The source of this T cell receptor beta chain is a study of cytomegalovirus exposure and HLA in healthy donors. The PCR employed 60 Vbeta primers together with 13 Jbeta primers. Method: immunoSEQ multiplex PCR; TCRdb's copy keeps in-frame clones and lacks some. The sample yields about 82,000 clones, 70% to 80% seen once. With regard to this clone: Antigen unknown. This sample includes further DNA sequences coding for the same CDR3.

Germline CDR1 reads SEHNR; CDR2 reads FQNEAQ (reference sequence). CDR3 length: 16 amino acids. The V gene lost 5 bases and the J gene lost 9 bases, with 20 bases spanning the gap. Study outcomes and limitations: Earlier findings revealed that most TCR beta V segments proved productive either about 87% or about 30% of the time.

V and J are TRBV7-9 and TRBJ1-6, with D possibly matching TRBD1 (5 bases). Input material: PBMCs. This receptor was taken from a man over 45 in good health and CMV-seronegative. The CDR3 sequence is CASSRQLPGGISPLHF. The DNA for the CDR3 is TGTGCCAGCAGCCGACAGCTACCAGGCGGCATTTCACCCCTCCACTTT.